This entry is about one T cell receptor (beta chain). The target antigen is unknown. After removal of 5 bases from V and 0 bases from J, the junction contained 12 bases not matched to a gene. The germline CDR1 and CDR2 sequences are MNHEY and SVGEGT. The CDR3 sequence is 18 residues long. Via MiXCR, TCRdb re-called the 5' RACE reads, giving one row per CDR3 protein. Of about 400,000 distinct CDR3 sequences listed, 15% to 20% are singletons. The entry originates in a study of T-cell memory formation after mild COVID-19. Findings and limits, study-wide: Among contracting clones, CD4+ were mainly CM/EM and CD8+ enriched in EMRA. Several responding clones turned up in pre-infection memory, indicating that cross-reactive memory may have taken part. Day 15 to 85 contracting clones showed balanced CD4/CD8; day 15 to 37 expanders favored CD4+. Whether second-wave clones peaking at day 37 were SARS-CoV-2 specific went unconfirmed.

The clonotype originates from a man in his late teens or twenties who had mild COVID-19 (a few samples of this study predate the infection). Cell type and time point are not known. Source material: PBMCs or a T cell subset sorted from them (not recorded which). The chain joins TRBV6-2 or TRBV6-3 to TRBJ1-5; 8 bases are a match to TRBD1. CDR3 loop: CASSNGQGNRYSNQPQHF. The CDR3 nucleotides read TGTGCCAGCAGTAACGGACAGGGTAACCGATATAGCAATCAGCCCCAGCATTTT.